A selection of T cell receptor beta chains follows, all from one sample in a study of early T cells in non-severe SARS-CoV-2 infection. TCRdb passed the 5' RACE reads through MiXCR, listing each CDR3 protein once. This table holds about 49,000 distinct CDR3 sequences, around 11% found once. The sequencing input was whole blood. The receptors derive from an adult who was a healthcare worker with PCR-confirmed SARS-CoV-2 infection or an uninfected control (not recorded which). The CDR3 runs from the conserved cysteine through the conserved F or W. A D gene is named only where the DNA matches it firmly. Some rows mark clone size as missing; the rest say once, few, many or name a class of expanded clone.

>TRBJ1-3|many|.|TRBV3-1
TGTGCCAGCAGCCAAGTGGCTGGAAACACCATATATTTT
CASSQVAGNTIYF
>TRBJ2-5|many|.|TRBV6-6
TGTGCCAGTAAGGAGCCGGGACGGGAAGAGACCCAGTACTTC
CASKEPGREETQYF
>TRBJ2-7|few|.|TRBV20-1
TGCAGTGCTCATGACCGGGACGAGCAGTACTTC
CSAHDRDEQYF
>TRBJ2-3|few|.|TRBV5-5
TGTGCCAGCAGCCCCGGGACTCATTTCACAGATACGCAGTATTTT
CASSPGTHFTDTQYF
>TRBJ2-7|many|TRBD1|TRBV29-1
TGCAGCGTAAGGGACAGGGGAGGGTACGAGCAGTACTTC
CSVRDRGGYEQYF
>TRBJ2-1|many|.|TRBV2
TGTGCCAGCAGCCCCCCCAGGAATGAGCAGTTCTTC
CASSPPRNEQFF
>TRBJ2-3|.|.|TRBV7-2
TGTGCCAGCAGCTTACTGGGGGGCCCCACAGATACGCAGTATTTT
CASSLLGGPTDTQYF
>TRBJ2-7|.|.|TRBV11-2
TGTGCCAGCAGCTTAGATCGGTACGAGCAGTACTTC
CASSLDRYEQYF
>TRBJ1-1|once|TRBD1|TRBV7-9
TGTGCCAGCATCTCCGGGACAGAGACTGAAGCTTTCTTT
CASISGTETEAFF
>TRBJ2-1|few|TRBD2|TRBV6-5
TGTGCCAGCAGTTACGTGAGCGGGAGGCCGGACGATGAGCAGTTCTTC
CASSYVSGRPDDEQFF
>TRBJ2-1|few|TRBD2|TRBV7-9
TGTGCCAGCAGCTTAACGGGAGGGGTAAATGAGCAGTTCTTC
CASSLTGGVNEQFF
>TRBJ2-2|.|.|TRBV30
TGTGCCTGGAGTGTTCGGCACAACGGGGAGCTGTTTTTT
CAWSVRHNGELFF
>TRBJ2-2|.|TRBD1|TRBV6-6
TGTGCCAGCAGTCCCCTGGGACAGGTGGCGAACACCGGGGAGCTGTTTTTT
CASSPLGQVANTGELFF
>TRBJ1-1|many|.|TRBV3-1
TGTGCCAGCAGCCATTCTACGGGGAACACTGAAGCTTTCTTT
CASSHSTGNTEAFF
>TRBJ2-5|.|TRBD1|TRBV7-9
TGTACCAGCAGGGACTGGACAGGGCAAGAGACCCAGTACTTC
CTSRDWTGQETQYF
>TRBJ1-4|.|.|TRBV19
TGTGCCAGTAGTATCCCGGGAACAACTAATGAAAAACTGTTTTTT
CASSIPGTTNEKLFF
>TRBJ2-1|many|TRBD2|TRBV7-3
TGTGCCAGCAGCTCAGGACTAGCGGAGGACAATGAGCAGTTCTTC
CASSSGLAEDNEQFF
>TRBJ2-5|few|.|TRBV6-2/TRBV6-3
TGTGCCAGCAGTTGGGCTAGGCAAGAGACCCAGTACTTC
CASSWARQETQYF
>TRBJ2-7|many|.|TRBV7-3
TGTGCCAGCAGCTTAGGGGGATCCGGCAGCTACGAGCAGTACTTC
CASSLGGSGSYEQYF
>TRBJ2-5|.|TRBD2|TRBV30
TGTGCCTCCACTGGGACTAGCGGGAGTGGAGAGACCCAGTACTTC
CASTGTSGSGETQYF
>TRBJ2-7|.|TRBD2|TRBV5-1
TGCGCCAGCAGCTTACCGGGACTAGACTACGAGCAGTACTTC
CASSLPGLDYEQYF
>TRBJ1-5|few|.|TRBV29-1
TGCAGCCCTCTTCGACCCCAGCATTTT
CSPLRPQHF
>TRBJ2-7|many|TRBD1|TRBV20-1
TGCAGTGCTAAACCCACACAGGGGTTTTGGTACGAGCAGTACTTC
CSAKPTQGFWYEQYF
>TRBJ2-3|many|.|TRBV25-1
TGTGCCAGCAGTCGGTGGACAGATACGCAGTATTTT
CASSRWTDTQYF
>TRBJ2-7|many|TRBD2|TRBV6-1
TGTGCCAGCAGTGATACCGGAGGTAGCGGGAGGTTC
CASSDTGGSGRF
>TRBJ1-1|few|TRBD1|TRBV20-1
TGCAGTGCCTGGACAGGACGATCCCAGAGAGCTTTCTTT
CSAWTGRSQRAFF
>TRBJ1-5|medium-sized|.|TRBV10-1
TGCGCCAGCAGTGAGTCCGGTCAGCCCCAGCATTTT
CASSESGQPQHF
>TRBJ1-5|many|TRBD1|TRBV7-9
TGTGCCAGCCAGGGGGGATATAATCAGCCCCAGCATTTT
CASQGGYNQPQHF
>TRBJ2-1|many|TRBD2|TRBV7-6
TGTGCCAGCAGCTTAATGGCGGGAGCCAATGAGCAGTTCTTC
CASSLMAGANEQFF
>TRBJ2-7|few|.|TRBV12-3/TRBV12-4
TGTGCCAGCACTGGGGGGATTTCCTACGAGCAGTACTTC
CASTGGISYEQYF
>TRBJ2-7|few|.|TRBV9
TGTGCCAGTGGGGGTCCCTACGAGCAGTACTTC
CASGGPYEQYF
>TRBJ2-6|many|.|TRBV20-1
TGCAGTGCTCCGCGAGCCCTACAATTCTCCTCTGGGGCCAACGTCCTGACTTTC
CSAPRALQFSSGANVLTF
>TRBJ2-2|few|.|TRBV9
TGTGCCAGCAGCGTATCTAGTACAGCCGGGGAGCTGTTTTTT
CASSVSSTAGELFF
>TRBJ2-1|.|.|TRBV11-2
TGTGCCAGCAGCTTAGTCACCGAGACTTCCTACAATGAGCAGTTCTTC
CASSLVTETSYNEQFF
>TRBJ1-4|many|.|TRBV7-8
TGTGCCAGCAGCGCCGGGACGGCTGAAAAACTGTTTTTT
CASSAGTAEKLFF
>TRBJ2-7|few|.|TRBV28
TGTGCCAGCAGTTTTTTCCCCAGGCCCACCAAGTACGAGCAGTACTTC
CASSFFPRPTKYEQYF
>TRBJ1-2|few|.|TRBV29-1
TGCAGCGTTGAAAACGTCTATGGCTACACCTTC
CSVENVYGYTF
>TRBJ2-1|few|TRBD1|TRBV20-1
TGCAGTGCACCACAGGGGGACTTCCACAATGAGCAGTTCTTC
CSAPQGDFHNEQFF
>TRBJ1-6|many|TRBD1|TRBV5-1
TGCGCCAGCAGCTCTGGACAGGGGGATTCACCCCTCCACTTT
CASSSGQGDSPLHF
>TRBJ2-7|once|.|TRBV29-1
TGCAGCGTTGGGGACGGAGCCGGACGGATCTACGAGCAGTACTTC
CSVGDGAGRIYEQYF
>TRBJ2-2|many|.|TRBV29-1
TGCAGCCACACCTCTACTACCGGGGAGCTGTTTTTT
CSHTSTTGELFF
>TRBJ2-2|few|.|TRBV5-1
TGCGCCAGCAGCTTGCTGCATTCTAACACCGGGGAGCTGTTTTTT
CASSLLHSNTGELFF
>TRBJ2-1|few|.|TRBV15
TGTGCCACCAGCAGAGATCACGGGGCCATCGGTCCCAATGAGCAGTTCTTC
CATSRDHGAIGPNEQFF
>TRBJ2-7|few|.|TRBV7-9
TGTGCCAGCACCCCCCACCGGGACACGGCCTACGAGCAGTACTTC
CASTPHRDTAYEQYF
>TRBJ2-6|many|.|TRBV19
TGTGCCAGTAGTTCAACAGGGTCAGGGGCCAACGTCCTGACTTTC
CASSSTGSGANVLTF
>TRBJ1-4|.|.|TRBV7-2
TGTGCCAGCAGCTTAGTTGCAGGGATTGACGAAAAACTGTTTTTT
CASSLVAGIDEKLFF
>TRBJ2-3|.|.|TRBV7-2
TGTGCCAGCAGCCCCTTGGCCGGGGGAGGCACAGATACGCAGTATTTT
CASSPLAGGGTDTQYF
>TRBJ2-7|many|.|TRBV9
TGTGCCAGCAGCGAGGGTAGCAGCCCCGAGCAGTACTTC
CASSEGSSPEQYF
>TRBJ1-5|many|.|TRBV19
TGTGCCAGTAGTATCGCGAGGGGGGCGAGGGAACAGCCCCAGCATTTT
CASSIARGAREQPQHF
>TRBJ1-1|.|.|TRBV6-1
TGTGCCTCCAGGGAAGTCGCTGAAGCTTTCTTT
CASREVAEAFF
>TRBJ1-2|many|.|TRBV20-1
TGCAGTGCGAGCCCGCGGACTGAAAGTTTCTATGGCTACACCTTC
CSASPRTESFYGYTF
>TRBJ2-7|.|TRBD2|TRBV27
TGTGCCAGCAGTCGTCTGGGAGGGACCTCTTTCTACGAGCAGTACTTC
CASSRLGGTSFYEQYF
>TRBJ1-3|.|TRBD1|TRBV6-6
TGTGCCAGCAGTCCGGTGACAGGGGGCGCGGACACCATATATTTT
CASSPVTGGADTIYF
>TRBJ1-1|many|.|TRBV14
TGTGCCAGCAGCCCGACAAGGGGTGACTACACTGAAGCTTTCTTT
CASSPTRGDYTEAFF
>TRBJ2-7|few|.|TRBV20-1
TGCAGTGCTAGGCCCGATGCCTACGAGCAGTACTTC
CSARPDAYEQYF
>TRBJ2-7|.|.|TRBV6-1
TGTGCCAGCAGGAACCCCAACGGTCCTCTCGGCGAGCAGTACTTC
CASRNPNGPLGEQYF
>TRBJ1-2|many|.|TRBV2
TGTGCCAGCCGCCTCGCCCGAGCTAACTATGGCTACACCTTC
CASRLARANYGYTF